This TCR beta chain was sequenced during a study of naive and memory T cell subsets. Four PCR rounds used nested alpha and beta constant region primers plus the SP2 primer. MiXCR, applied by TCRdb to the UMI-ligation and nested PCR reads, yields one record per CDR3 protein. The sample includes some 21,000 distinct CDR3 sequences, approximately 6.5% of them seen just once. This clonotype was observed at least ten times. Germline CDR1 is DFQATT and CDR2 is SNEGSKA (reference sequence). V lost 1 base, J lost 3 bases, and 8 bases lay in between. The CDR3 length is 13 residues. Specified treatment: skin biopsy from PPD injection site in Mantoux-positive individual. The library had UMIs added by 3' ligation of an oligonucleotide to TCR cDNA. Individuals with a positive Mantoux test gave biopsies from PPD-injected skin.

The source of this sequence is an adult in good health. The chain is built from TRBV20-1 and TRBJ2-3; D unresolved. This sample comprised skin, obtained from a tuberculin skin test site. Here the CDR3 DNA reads TGCAGTGCTAGAGTGAGCGAGACAGATACGCAGTATTTT. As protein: CSARVSETDTQYF.